This paragraph reports one T cell receptor beta chain. The clone's antigen remains unknown. No much larger clone is present one base from it, and per-base qualities are unavailable. Receptor libraries were prepared by the immunoSEQ multiplex PCR assay. A mixture of 60 forward primers for TCR Vbeta segments and 13 reverse primers for TCR Jbeta segments was used in the multiplex PCR. The CDR3 region of rearranged TCR beta genes was amplified from genomic DNA with a multiplex PCR assay. The amplified TCR beta libraries were sequenced on the Illumina HiSeq System as 87-base-pair reads. The authors' pipeline ran thus. A later analysis counted about 82 million unique TCR beta chains across the approximately 700 repertoires, and some 12 million of these chains were shared by at least two donors. To remove PCR and sequencing errors, raw reads were error-corrected and collapsed into unique sequences using a nearest-neighbor algorithm that merged closely related sequences. Alignment of CDR3 sequences to IMGT reference sequences was used to assign V, D and J gene segments. Each retained sequence needed at least a six-nucleotide match to both a V gene segment and a J gene segment. A rearrangement was called productive if the CDR3 had no stop codons and remained in frame with V and J, and every other rearrangement was called non-productive. Following IMGT convention, CDR3 was defined as the stretch from the second conserved V-encoded cysteine up to the conserved J-encoded phenylalanine. The earlier analysis of a few hundred of the donors excluded sequences that lacked an unambiguous match to a single V gene segment. An earlier analysis of 550 to 650 of the donors classified V segments as functional when productive rearrangements were above 56.7% and as segregating when the standard deviation between donors was above 5%. To diagnose cytomegalovirus status from the catalog of TCR beta chain sequences, a statistical classification framework was built. V and J gene assignment, in a later analysis, came from comparing TCR nucleotide sequences with IMGT/GENE-DB human TR gene sequences. Using the TCRdist pipeline, a later analysis assigned CDR3 sequences along with most-parsimonious VDJ recombination scenarios. In a later analysis, each TCR beta chain was defined by its CDR3 amino acid sequence together with its V-gene family, and reads without a unique V-gene family were excluded. In a later analysis, 500 to 700 highly shared, low-generation-probability nucleotide sequences were removed to address suspected cross-contamination and a sequencing artifact. In a later analysis, a clonal expansion index was calculated for each public chain from normalized within-repertoire ranks of inferred template counts. A later analysis computed generation probabilities with a VDJ recombination model fitted to out-of-frame rearrangements, and checked the results against IGoR. A later analysis scored TCR-TCR, TCR-HLA and TCR-CMV co-occurrence with hypergeometric tests, applying a repertoire-size bias correction to TCR pairs. To estimate false discovery rates, a later analysis permuted the HLA or CMV assignments 20 times. In a later analysis, co-occurring TCRs were grouped using DBSCAN, with TCRdist sequence similarity added in when clustering inside HLA-allele-positive subsets. Repertoires with fewer than 30,000 or more than 120,000 public chains, plus five repertoires with anomalous nucleotide sharing, were excluded from co-occurrence clustering. Drawn from immuneACCESS, this table holds only the in-frame rearrangements with V and J called that TCRdb kept. Clones are partly lost; checked studies trace under half to an unresolved V gene and leave the rest unexplained. Clone size and the V and J calls come from that table; the DNA yielded D and trimming. The sample has 150,000 or so clones on record, roughly 75% of them singletons. The ten largest clonotypes hold about 11% of the sample.

The data belong to a study of cytomegalovirus exposure and HLA in healthy donors (TCRdb year 2017). In terms of the full investigation: An earlier analysis of some 500 of the donors reported 250 to 350 Gb of sequence data and 117 million unique TCR beta sequences from 150 million to 200 million T cells. An early release that covered around 590 HLA-typed donors contained approximately 300 gigabases of sequencing data and roughly 84 million unique TCR sequences. Of the roughly 420 genotyped donors, approximately 80% were placed in the genetic ancestry cluster associated with self-reported Caucasian donors. The study was designed to test whether signatures of past pathogen exposure could be identified by cataloging public T cell receptors. The T cell repertoires of under 700 subjects were profiled by immunosequencing and related to cytomegalovirus serostatus. Besides the first cohort of about 730 subjects, a separate validation cohort made up of 95 to 150 different subjects was used. The study combined high-throughput TCR immunosequencing, statistical association of individual TCRs with disease status, and machine learning to predict cytomegalovirus infection status. To study patterns of TCR occurrence, a later analysis re-analyzed previously published TCR beta repertoires from around 660 donors and added high-resolution HLA genotyping. Rather than drawing on any new phenotypic data, the later analysis identified candidate immune exposures from TCR beta sequences and the way those sequences occurred across donors. In an earlier analysis of 550 to 700 of the donors, high-throughput TCR beta sequencing was used to judge whether each TCR beta V gene segment behaved as functional or pseudogenic. Donor age, sex, ethnicity and CMV serostatus were compiled together with the repertoire data. In a later genetic analysis, genome-wide SNP genotypes for about three fifths of the roughly 670 donors were used, and that subset was treated as a discovery cohort. Every discovery cohort repertoire had been produced on one sequencing platform. Both class I and class II loci were covered by HLA typing, at four-digit resolution. Typing coverage differed by locus: A, B, C, DRB1 and DQB1 were typed in about 620-640 donors, DQA1 in 500 to 550, DPA1 in approximately 610, and DPB1 in approximately 450. Roughly 5 DR-DQ haplotypes were treated as single units for association and clustering because of strong linkage in the cohort. On average, around 230,000 unique TCR beta nucleotide sequences were sequenced per donor among several hundred genotyped donors of the cohort, with roughly 20% of those sequences being non-productive. Broad study findings and their caveats: Roughly uniform sequencing depth across donors was assumed in presence/absence analyses, although this assumption may not hold. In an earlier analysis of 500 to 650 of the donors, most TCR beta V segments appeared in productive rearrangements about 90% or about 30% of the time, broadly matching IMGT annotations. Several of the top co-occurrence clusters appeared to be linked to parvovirus B19, influenza, CMV and Epstein-Barr virus, according to a later analysis. A further reported finding was that TCR beta sequences accurately predicted the HLA-A and HLA-B alleles for most subjects in the first cohort. A few of the identified cytomegalovirus-associated TCR beta chains were confirmed in vitro to be specific for cytomegalovirus antigens. In a later genetic analysis, fewer N-insertions in productive TCRs were reported among donors in an Asian-associated ancestry cluster than the roughly 640-donor mean. Immune exposure information for the cohort was limited to CMV serostatus. HLA typing was unavailable for some donors at each locus, so association tests used only the typed subset. Some 15 rarely observed V segments, including chromosome 9 orphons, were excluded from the earlier analysis of about 500 of the donors because counts were too low. The classifier was reported to diagnose cytomegalovirus status with high specificity and sensitivity in both the original cohort and the validation cohort. Most TCR sequences were observed very rarely across donors, whereas some public TCRs were present in many individuals. A cluster of highly shared sequence variants was judged likely to represent a technical artifact of the sequencing pipeline. In a later analysis, HLA-associated TCR beta chains were found to be more clonally expanded and to have lower generation probabilities than equally common non-associated chains. A later analysis found that TCR association rates varied across HLA loci, with DRB1 alleles showing the most associated TCRs and HLA-C alleles the fewest. The study listed 150 to 200 TCR beta chains as associated with cytomegalovirus. Because the 87-base-pair reads could not distinguish some IMGT-functional V segments, including TRBV6-2 and TRBV6-3, those segments were excluded. The authors suggested that the approach could potentially be generalized to other disease states and immunological phenotypes. Only TCR beta chains were sequenced in this cohort, and the absence of alpha or paired-chain data limited detectable features. A later genetic analysis associated a missense DCLRE1C variant with V-gene and J-gene trimming of TCR beta chains, and an independent cohort replicated the association. Correlated functional status among segregating V segments might be attributable to linkage disequilibrium, but an unknown experimental factor could not be ruled out. Most CMV-associated TCR beta chains appeared to be HLA-restricted in a later analysis, and the HLA associations seemed to be driven largely by CMV exposure. When HLA alleles, especially DR and DQ, strongly co-occurred, TCR associations were difficult to assign to individual alleles. In a later analysis, some 17,000 TCR beta sequences were associated with specific HLA alleles at a false discovery rate of 0.05.

Clipping removes 1 base from V and 5 bases from J, with 6 as the unmatched junction base count. The germline V gene (reference sequence) supplies CDR1 SGHKS and CDR2 YYEKEE. Its CDR3 holds 16 amino acids, cysteine through phenylalanine. Only the CDR3 portion is preserved as DNA: 48 bases, with reading frame beginning at the first base. In total, more than 500 healthy bone marrow donors made up the cohort. Cohort members were all nominally healthy when sampled, although unrecorded immune exposures were likely present. The donor tested CMV seropositive and was one of the 289 seropositive cohort members. A peripheral blood sample was provided by each donor, and peripheral blood mononuclear cells were used for TCR beta sequencing. Genomic DNA was extracted from the blood cell samples with the Qiagen DNeasy Blood Extraction Kit.

The chain is assembled from TRBV5-5 and TRBJ2-7, with 13 junctional bases fitting TRBD2. The sample comprised PBMCs. This TCR was sampled from a man aged 18 to 30 in good health and CMV-seropositive. The CDR3 reads CASSLRLAGGSNEQYF. The nucleotide sequence reads TGTGCCAGCAGCTTGCGACTAGCGGGAGGTAGTAACGAGCAGTACTTC.